Following are 27 T cell receptor beta chains from one sample sequenced in a study of T cells after yellow fever vaccination. TCRdb re-derived calls from the 5' RACE reads in MiXCR, one entry per CDR3 protein. The repertoire consists of just over 300,000 distinct CDR3 sequences, with 3.6% occurring once and the leading ten covering roughly a quarter. The source was PBMCs, collected on the day of the yellow fever booster vaccination. The receptors derive from a man aged 18 to 29 who received the YFV17D yellow fever vaccine.

This clonotype was observed many times. The rearrangement uses TRBV7-3 and TRBJ2-5, with D perhaps matching TRBD1 (6 bases). The CDR3 loop spans 13 amino acids. CDR1 and CDR2 from the germline V gene are SGHTA and FQGTGA. V gave up 3 bases and J gave up 5 bases, with 10 bases separating them. Here the CDR3 DNA reads TGTGCCAGCAGCTTGAACAGGGATGAGACCCAGTACTTC. Translation: CASSLNRDETQYF.

In this sample, this clonotype turned up many times. V usage is TRBV6-4 and J usage is TRBJ2-2, with D tentatively TRBD1 (6 bases). The CDR3 totals 14 residues. The germline V and J ends were trimmed by 3 bases and 5 bases, with 10 bases remaining between them. The germline V gene has CDR1 MRHNA and CDR2 SNTAGT. This CDR3 is CASSETGITGELFF. CDR3 nucleotide sequence: TGTGCCAGCAGTGAAACAGGGATAACCGGGGAGCTGTTTTTT.

This clonotype was recorded at least ten times. V and J are TRBV4-1 and TRBJ1-6; no definite D call. CDR3 length equals 17 residues. V lost 1 base to trimming and J lost 4 bases, with 14 bases between them. Germline V gene sequence: CDR1 MGHRA, CDR2 YSYEKL. The CDR3 DNA sequence: TGCGCCAGCAGCCAAGGCAGCCAAGACCTTTATAATTCACCCCTCCACTTT. The encoded protein is CASSQGSQDLYNSPLHF.

Ten or more counts support this clonotype. V is TRBV5-1 and J is TRBJ2-3; D remains unclear. Germline CDR1 SGHRS, CDR2 YFSETQ. With 3 bases removed from V and 0 bases from J, the gap between germline ends came to 5 bases. The CDR3 sequence is 13 residues long. The CDR3 region is CASSSASTDTQYF. The CDR3 bases are TGCGCCAGCAGCTCCGCTAGCACAGATACGCAGTATTTT.

This clonotype was found many times. This chain uses TRBV6-2 or TRBV6-3 with TRBJ1-2; the D gene is possibly TRBD1 (5 bases). The CDR3 contains 12 residues. Germline assignment: CDR1 MNHEY and CDR2 SVGEGT. V was cut by 8 bases and J by 4 bases, with 11 bases left in between. CDR3 in amino acids: CASGGYRYGYTF. The CDR3 region has the DNA TGTGCCAGCGGGGGATATCGCTATGGCTACACCTTC.

This clonotype was found many times. V gene TRBV28 combines with J gene TRBJ2-1, with 7 positions matching TRBD2. V trimming: 5 bases; J trimming: 8 bases; junction bases outside the gene matches: 12. Germline V gene lookup returns CDR1 MDHEN and CDR2 SYDVKM. There are 15 residues in the CDR3. In DNA, the CDR3 is TGTGCCAGCAGTGAGGTGGGAGGGTCCGGCTATGAGCAGTTCTTC. Translating it yields CASSEVGGSGYEQFF.

This chain uses TRBV2 with TRBJ1-6; 7 nucleotides match TRBD1. After removal of 7 bases from V and 10 bases from J, the junction contained 4 bases not matched to a gene. Germline V gene data show CDR1 as SNHLY and CDR2 as FYNNEI. CDR3 length: 12 residues. The CDR3 spells CASIDRASPLHF. CDR3 coding DNA: TGTGCCAGCATCGACAGGGCATCACCCCTCCACTTT. Combining the CDR3 with reference TRBV2 and TRBJ1-6 gives the whole variable domain EPEVTQTPSHQVTQMGQEVILRCVPISNHLYFYWYRQILGQKVEFLVSFYNNEISEKSEIFDDQFSVERPDGSNFTLKIRSTKLEDSAMYFCASIDRASPLHFGNGTRLTVT.

This clonotype came up a few times. The chain recombines TRBV27 with TRBJ2-5; 13 bases line up with TRBD2. J lost 5 bases, V lost 6 bases, and 9 bases had no gene match. Germline loops: CDR1 MNHEY, CDR2 SMNVEV (reference sequence). The CDR3 is 16 amino acids. CDR3 sequence: CASSTPGTSGVETQYF. The CDR3 nucleotides are TGTGCCAGCAGCACCCCGGGGACTAGCGGGGTGGAGACCCAGTACTTC.

This clonotype has ten or more counts. This chain joins TRBV18 and TRBJ2-7; D may be TRBD1 (5 bases). CDR3 size: 13 residues. Germline assignment: CDR1 KGHSH and CDR2 LQKENI. V lost 6 bases, J lost 7 bases, and 16 bases lay in between. The DNA for the CDR3 is TGTGCCAGCTCGTCCATCCAGCAGGGAGAGCAGTACTTC. It encodes CASSSIQQGEQYF.

This clonotype came up a few times. The V gene is TRBV11-2, the J gene TRBJ2-7; a weak D match, TRBD1 (5 bases). The CDR3 is 14 residues long. V was cut by 2 bases and J by 6 bases, with 14 bases left in between. Germline values: CDR1 SGHAT, CDR2 FQNNGV. The CDR3 loop reads CASSLMQGLSEQYV. DNA of the CDR3: TGTGCCAGCAGCTTAATGCAGGGTCTATCCGAGCAGTACGTC.

In DNA form, the CDR3 reads TGTGCACCGACGAGCTCCTACGAGCAGTACGTC. This codes for CAPTSSYEQYV. The rearrangement uses TRBV25-1 and TRBJ2-7; D remains ambiguous. The germline gives CDR1 MGHDK, CDR2 SYGVNS. There are 11 residues in the CDR3.

The chain joins TRBV7-9 to TRBJ1-1; D not certain. Germline-derived CDR1 and CDR2 are SEHNR and FQNEAQ (reference sequence). Trimming took 5 bases from V and 8 from J, leaving 6 bases between them. The CDR3 is 10 residues long. Here the CDR3 DNA reads TGTGCCAGCAGCCACGGCGAAGCTTTCTTT. Translating gives CASSHGEAFF.

This clonotype was counted at least ten times. The chain employs TRBV6-5 and TRBJ1-5, with D possibly TRBD1 on 5 matching bases. Germline V gives CDR1 MNHEY, CDR2 SVGAGI. V was pared by 6 bases and J by 9 bases, with 21 bases between. This CDR3 is 15 amino acids long. CDR3 nucleotide sequence: TGTGCCAGCAGCCCCAGGGTCTCGAATAAGGCGCCCCAGCATTTT. Its translation is CASSPRVSNKAPQHF.

This clonotype was counted many times. The chain uses TRBV4-3 and TRBJ2-2; TRBD1 or TRBD2 may be the D gene (5 bases each). V was cut by 2 bases and J by 1 base, with 17 bases left in between. Germline CDR1 LGHNA, CDR2 YSLEER. The CDR3 runs to 18 residues. The DNA of the CDR3 is TGCGCCAGCAGCCAACAGCTATCCGGGACCCTGAACACCGGGGAGCTGTTTTTT. Encoded protein: CASSQQLSGTLNTGELFF.

V is TRBV4-1 and J is TRBJ2-5; 12 bases are shared with TRBD2. The germline V gene has CDR1 MGHRA and CDR2 YSYEKL. This CDR3 is built from 15 residues. V lost 1 base to trimming and J lost 5 bases; unmatched junction nucleotides: 2. CDR3 sequence: CASSQGTSGVETQYF. The CDR3 DNA sequence: TGCGCCAGCAGCCAAGGGACTAGCGGGGTTGAGACCCAGTACTTC.

The chain combines TRBV7-2 with TRBJ1-2, with D uncertain. This CDR3 region has 12 residues. Germline CDR1 SGHTA, CDR2 FQGNSA. V lost 0 bases and J lost 8, with 7 bases in between. Here the CDR3 reads CASSLAVGGYTF. The DNA for the CDR3 is TGTGCCAGCAGCTTAGCGGTTGGAGGCTACACCTTC.

Comment on this clonotype: This is likely a read error, given that the CDR3 carries no conserved phenylalanine or tryptophan at its end. V is TRBV7-3 and J is TRBJ1-1; the D gene is possibly TRBD1 (5 bases). V lost 5 bases, J lost 5 bases, and 12 bases lay in between. Germline CDR1 and CDR2: SGHTA and FQGTGA. The CDR3 consists of 13 residues. In DNA form, the CDR3 reads TGTGCCAGCAGCATTGACAGTGAAACTGAAGCTTTCCTT. Translated, it gives CASSIDSETEAFL.

This clonotype has at least ten counts. The chain recombines TRBV11-2 with TRBJ1-3; possibly TRBD1 for D (6 bases). CDR1 is SGHAT and CDR2 is FQNNGV in the germline V gene. The CDR3 is made up of 17 amino acids. The V end was cut by 2 bases, the J end by 3 bases, with 17 bases between. CDR3 in DNA: TGTGCCAGCAGCTTATACGCACAGGGTCTCCGTGGAAACACCATATATTTT. Protein sequence: CASSLYAQGLRGNTIYF.

In its sample, this clonotype was seen a few times. The chain is built from TRBV18 and TRBJ1-2, with TRBD1 as a possible D gene (5 bases). Trimming took off 6 bases at V and 4 bases at J, with 15 bases between the two ends. The length of the CDR3 is 14 residues. The germline gives CDR1 KGHSH, CDR2 LQKENI. CDR3 sequence reads: CASSPRWGIYGYTF. CDR3 sequence (DNA): TGTGCCAGCTCCCCTCGGTGGGGGATCTATGGCTACACCTTC. Variable domain in full (rest from reference TRBV18 and TRBJ1-2): NAGVMQNPRHLVRRRGQEARLRCSPMKGHSHVYWYRQLPEEGLKFMVYLQKENIIDESGMPKERFSAEFPKEGPSILRIQQVVRGDSAAYFCASSPRWGIYGYTFGSGTRLTVV.

This clonotype was observed at least ten times. The CDR3 nucleotides read TGTGCCAGCAGTCCGAATGGGGGCGAGCAGTACTTC. Its translation is CASSPNGGEQYF. This rearrangement joins TRBV27 to TRBJ2-7, with D perhaps being TRBD1 or TRBD2 (5 bases each). V lost 5 bases and J lost 6, with 11 bases in between. CDR1 and CDR2 from the germline V gene are MNHEY and SMNVEV (reference sequence). The CDR3 covers 12 residues.

This clonotype was detected a few times. The chain carries TRBV5-1 and TRBJ2-1; 7 bases fit TRBD1. Germline CDR1 is SGHRS and CDR2 is YFSETQ. This CDR3 is built from 15 residues. J gave up 8 bases and V 6 bases, and 14 bases lay outside the gene matches. CDR3 residues: CASTPQGSVLDEQFF. The CDR3 coding sequence is TGCGCCAGCACACCACAGGGGAGCGTGTTGGATGAGCAGTTCTTC.

This chain links TRBV5-4 with TRBJ1-1; D not resolved. V lost 2 bases and J 0 bases, leaving 8 bases between the germline ends. CDR1 is SGHNT and CDR2 is YYREEE in the germline V gene (reference sequence). CDR3 length: 14 amino acids. CDR3 protein: CASSFGRVNTEAFF. The CDR3 DNA sequence: TGTGCCAGCAGCTTTGGGCGGGTGAACACTGAAGCTTTCTTT. Variable domain in full (rest from reference TRBV5-4 and TRBJ1-1): ETGVTQSPTHLIKTRGQQVTLRCSSQSGHNTVSWYQQALGQGPQFIFQYYREEENGRGNFPPRFSGLQFPNYSSELNVNALELDDSALYLCASSFGRVNTEAFFGQGTRLTVV.

This clonotype appeared many times. The V call is TRBV3-1, the J call TRBJ2-1; weak D call: TRBD2 (5 bases). Between the trimmed V and J ends, which lost 1 base and 2 bases, there was a span of 12 bases. The CDR3 has 16 residues. Per the germline V gene, CDR1 is LGHDT and CDR2 is YNNKEL (reference sequence). The CDR3 region has the DNA TGTGCCAGCAGCCAAGGCGCTAGCCTCCCCTACAATGAGCAGTTCTTC. Protein product: CASSQGASLPYNEQFF.

This chain links TRBV20-1 with TRBJ2-1, with TRBD2 matching over 9 bases. This CDR3 has 16 amino acids. Germline loops: CDR1 DFQATT, CDR2 SNEGSKA (reference sequence). The J segment lost 4 bases and the V segment lost 0 bases, leaving 7 bases of the junction unmatched. The CDR3 nucleotides are TGCAGTGCTAGAGATAATCAGCGGGGGGCATACAATGAGCAGTTCTTC. Its translation is CSARDNQRGAYNEQFF.

The chain's CDR3 is CASSPEVTYEQYF. CDR3 nucleotide sequence: TGTGCCAGCAGCCCGGAGGTAACCTACGAGCAGTACTTC. The chain combines TRBV7-9 with TRBJ2-7, with a weak D call TRBD2 (5 bases). The CDR3 covers 13 residues. CDR1 is SEHNR and CDR2 is FQNEAQ in the germline V gene (reference sequence). Deletions cut 5 bases from V and 2 bases from J, with 10 bases between.

The sample holds many counts of this clonotype. The rearrangement links TRBV20-1 to TRBJ1-5; no firm D call. Germline CDR1 and CDR2: DFQATT and SNEGSKA (reference sequence). There are 16 residues in the CDR3. Trimming took off 0 bases at V and 7 bases at J, with 19 bases between the two ends. Here the CDR3 DNA reads TGCAGTGCTAGAGATCTCCTGGAAGGTCAATTACAGCCCCAGCATTTT. Protein: CSARDLLEGQLQPQHF.

The sample holds many counts of this clonotype. The rearrangement uses TRBV6-6 and TRBJ2-1, with 9 positions matching TRBD1. Germline CDR1 MNHNY, CDR2 SVGAGI (reference sequence). V shed 3 bases, J shed 5 bases, and the junction held 5 bases outside the gene matches. CDR3 length: 15 residues. The CDR3 protein is CASSYSGTGNNEQFF. CDR3 in DNA: TGTGCCAGCAGTTATTCCGGGACAGGGAACAATGAGCAGTTCTTC.